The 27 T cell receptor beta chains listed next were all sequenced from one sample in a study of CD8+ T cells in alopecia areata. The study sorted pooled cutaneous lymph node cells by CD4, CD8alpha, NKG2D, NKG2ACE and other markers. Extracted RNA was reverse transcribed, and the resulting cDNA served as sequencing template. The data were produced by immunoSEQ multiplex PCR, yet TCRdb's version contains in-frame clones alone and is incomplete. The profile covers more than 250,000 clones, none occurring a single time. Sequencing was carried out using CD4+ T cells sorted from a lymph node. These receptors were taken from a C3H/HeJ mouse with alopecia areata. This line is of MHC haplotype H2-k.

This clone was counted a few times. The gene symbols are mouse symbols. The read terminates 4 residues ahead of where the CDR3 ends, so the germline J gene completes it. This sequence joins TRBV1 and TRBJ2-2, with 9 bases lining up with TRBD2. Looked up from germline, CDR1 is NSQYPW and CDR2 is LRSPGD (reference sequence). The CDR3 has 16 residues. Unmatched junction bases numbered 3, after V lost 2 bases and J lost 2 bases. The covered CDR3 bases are TGCACCTGCAGTGCACCTGGGGGGGGGAACACCGGG. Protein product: CTCSAPGGGNTG. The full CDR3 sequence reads CTCSAPGGGNTGQLYF.

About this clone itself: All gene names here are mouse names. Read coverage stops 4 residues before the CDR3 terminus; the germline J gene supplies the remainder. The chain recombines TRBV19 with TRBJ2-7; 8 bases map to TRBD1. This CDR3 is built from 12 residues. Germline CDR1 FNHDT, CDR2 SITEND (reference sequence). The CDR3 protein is CASSGDRYEQYF. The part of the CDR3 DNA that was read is TGTGCCAGCAGCGGGGACAGGTAT.

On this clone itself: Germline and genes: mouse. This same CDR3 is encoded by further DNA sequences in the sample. The CDR3 spells CASGDVGGRQDTQYF. Partial CDR3 DNA: TGTGCCAGCGGTGATGTCGGGGGGAGGCAAGAC. The chain has TRBV13-2 and TRBJ2-5, with a tentative D call TRBD2 (6 bases). The CDR3 end falls 4 residues outside the read, so it is completed with the germline J gene. The CDR3 is made up of 15 amino acids. Trimming cost V 0 bases and J 3 bases, with 11 bases left between them. Germline V gene lookup returns CDR1 NNHNN and CDR2 SYGAGS (reference sequence).

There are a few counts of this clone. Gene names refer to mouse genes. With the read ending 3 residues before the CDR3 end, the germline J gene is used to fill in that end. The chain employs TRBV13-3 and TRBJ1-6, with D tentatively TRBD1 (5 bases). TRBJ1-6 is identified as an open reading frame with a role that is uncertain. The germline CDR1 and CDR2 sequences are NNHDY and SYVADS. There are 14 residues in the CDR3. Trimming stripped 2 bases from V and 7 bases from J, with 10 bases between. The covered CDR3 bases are TGTGCCAGCAGTGACGCAGGGAGAAATTCGCCC. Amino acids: CASSDAGRNSP. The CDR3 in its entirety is CASSDAGRNSPLYF.

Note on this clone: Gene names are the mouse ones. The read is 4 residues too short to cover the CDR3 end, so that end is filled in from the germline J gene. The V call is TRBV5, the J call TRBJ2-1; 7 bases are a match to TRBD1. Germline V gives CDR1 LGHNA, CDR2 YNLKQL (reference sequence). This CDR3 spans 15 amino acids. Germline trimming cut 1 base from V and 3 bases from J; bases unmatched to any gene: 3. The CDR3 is CASSQGGQRYAEQFF. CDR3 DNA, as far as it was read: TGTGCCAGCAGCCAAGGGGGACAGCGCTATGCT.

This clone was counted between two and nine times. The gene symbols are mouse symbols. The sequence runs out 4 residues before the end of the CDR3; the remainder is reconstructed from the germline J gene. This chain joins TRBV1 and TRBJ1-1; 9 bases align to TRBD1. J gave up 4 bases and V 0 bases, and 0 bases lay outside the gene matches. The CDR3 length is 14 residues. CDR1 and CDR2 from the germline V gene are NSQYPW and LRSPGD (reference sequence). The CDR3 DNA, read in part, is TGCACCTGCAGTGCAGAGGGACAGGGCACA. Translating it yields CTCSAEGQGT. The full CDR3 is CTCSAEGQGTEVFF.

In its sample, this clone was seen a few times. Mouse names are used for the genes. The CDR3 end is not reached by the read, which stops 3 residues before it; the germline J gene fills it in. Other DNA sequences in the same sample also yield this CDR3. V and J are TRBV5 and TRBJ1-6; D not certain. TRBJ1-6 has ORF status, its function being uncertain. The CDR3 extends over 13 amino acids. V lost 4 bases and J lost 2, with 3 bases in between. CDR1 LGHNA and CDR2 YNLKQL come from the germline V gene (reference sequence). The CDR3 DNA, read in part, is TGTGCCAGCAGCCCCACCTATAATTCGCCC. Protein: CASSPTYNSP. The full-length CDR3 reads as CASSPTYNSPLYF.

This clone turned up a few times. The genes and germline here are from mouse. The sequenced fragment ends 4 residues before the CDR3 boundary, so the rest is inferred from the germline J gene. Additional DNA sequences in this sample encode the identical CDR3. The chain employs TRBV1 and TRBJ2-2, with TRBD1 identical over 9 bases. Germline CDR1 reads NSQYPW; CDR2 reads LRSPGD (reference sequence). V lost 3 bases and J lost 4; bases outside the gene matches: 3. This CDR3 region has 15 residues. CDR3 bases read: TGCACCTGCAGTGCCGGACAGGGGAGCACCGGG. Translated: CTCSAGQGSTG. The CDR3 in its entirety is CTCSAGQGSTGQLYF.

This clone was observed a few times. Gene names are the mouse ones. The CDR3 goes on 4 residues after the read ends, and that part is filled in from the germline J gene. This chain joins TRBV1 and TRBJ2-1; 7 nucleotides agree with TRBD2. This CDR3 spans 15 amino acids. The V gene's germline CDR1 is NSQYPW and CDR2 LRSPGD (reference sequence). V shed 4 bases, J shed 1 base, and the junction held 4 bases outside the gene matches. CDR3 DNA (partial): TGCACCTGCAGTGGATCTGGGGGAAACTATGCT. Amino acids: CTCSGSGGNYA. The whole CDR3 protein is CTCSGSGGNYAEQFF.

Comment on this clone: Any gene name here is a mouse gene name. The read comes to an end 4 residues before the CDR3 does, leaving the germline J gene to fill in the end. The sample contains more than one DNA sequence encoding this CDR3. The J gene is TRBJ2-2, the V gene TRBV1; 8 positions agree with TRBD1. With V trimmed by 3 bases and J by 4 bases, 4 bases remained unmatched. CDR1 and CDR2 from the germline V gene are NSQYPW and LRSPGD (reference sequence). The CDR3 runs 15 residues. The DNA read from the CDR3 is TGCACCTGCAGTGCCCAGGGGGCAACCACCGGG. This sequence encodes CTCSAQGATTG. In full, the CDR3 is CTCSAQGATTGQLYF.

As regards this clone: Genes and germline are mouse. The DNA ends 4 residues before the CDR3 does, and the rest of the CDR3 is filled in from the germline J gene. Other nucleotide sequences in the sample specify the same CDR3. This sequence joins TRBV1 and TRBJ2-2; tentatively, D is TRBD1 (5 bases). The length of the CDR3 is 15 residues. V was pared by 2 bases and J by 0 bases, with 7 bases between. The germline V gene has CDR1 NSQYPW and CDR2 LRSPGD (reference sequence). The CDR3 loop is CTCSAPGSNTGQLYF. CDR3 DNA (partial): TGCACCTGCAGTGCACCAGGGTCAAACACCGGG. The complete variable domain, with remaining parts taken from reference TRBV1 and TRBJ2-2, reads VTLLEQNPRWRLVPRGQAVNLRCILKNSQYPWMSWYQQDLQKQLQWLFTLRSPGDKEVKSLPGADYLATRVTDTELRLQVANMSQGRTLYCTCSAPGSNTGQLYFGEGSKLTVL.

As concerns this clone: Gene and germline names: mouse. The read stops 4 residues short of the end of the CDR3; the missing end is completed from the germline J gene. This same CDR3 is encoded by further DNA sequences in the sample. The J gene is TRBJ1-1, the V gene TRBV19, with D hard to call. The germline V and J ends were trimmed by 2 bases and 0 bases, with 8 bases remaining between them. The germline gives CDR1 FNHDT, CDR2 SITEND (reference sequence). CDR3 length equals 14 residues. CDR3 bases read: TGTGCCAGCAGTATTTACAATGCAAACACA. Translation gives CASSIYNANT. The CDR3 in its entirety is CASSIYNANTEVFF.

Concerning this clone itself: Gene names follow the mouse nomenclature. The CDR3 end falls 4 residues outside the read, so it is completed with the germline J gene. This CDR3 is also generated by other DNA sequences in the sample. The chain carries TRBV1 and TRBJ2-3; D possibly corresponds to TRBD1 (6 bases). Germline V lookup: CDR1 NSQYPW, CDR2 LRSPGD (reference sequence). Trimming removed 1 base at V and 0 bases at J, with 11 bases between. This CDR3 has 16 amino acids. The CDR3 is CTCSAGTGSSAETLYF. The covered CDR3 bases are TGCACCTGCAGTGCAGGCACAGGGTCTAGTGCAGAA.

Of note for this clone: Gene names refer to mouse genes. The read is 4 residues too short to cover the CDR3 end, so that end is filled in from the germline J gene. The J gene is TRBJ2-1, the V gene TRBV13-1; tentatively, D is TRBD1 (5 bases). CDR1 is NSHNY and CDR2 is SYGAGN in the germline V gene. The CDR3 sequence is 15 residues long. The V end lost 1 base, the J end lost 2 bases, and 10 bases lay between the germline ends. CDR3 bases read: TGTGCCAGCAGTGATCGGAGACAGTACTATGCT. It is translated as CASSDRRQYYA. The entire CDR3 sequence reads CASSDRRQYYAEQFF.

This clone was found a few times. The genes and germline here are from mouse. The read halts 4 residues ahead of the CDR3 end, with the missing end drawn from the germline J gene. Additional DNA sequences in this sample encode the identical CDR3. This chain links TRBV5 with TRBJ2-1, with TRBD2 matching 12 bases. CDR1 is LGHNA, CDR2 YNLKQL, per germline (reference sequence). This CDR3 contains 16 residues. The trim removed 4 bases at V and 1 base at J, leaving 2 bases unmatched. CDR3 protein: CASSPDWGGNYAEQFF. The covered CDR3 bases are TGTGCCAGCAGCCCGGACTGGGGGGGGAACTATGCT.

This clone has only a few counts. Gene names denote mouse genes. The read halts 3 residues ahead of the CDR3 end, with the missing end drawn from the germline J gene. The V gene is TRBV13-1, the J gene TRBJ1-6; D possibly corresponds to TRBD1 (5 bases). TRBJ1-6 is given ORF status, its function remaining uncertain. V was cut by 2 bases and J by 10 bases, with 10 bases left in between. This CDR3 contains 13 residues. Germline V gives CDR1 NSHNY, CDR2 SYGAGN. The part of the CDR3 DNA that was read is TGTGCCAGCAGTGACAGGGTTTGGTCGCCC. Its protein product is CASSDRVWSP. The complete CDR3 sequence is CASSDRVWSPLYF.

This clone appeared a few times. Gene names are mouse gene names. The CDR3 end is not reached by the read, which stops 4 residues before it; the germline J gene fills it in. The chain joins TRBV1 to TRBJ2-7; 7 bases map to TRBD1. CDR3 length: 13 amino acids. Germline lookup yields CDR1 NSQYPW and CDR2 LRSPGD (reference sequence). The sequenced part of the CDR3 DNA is TGCACCTGCAGTGTACCGGGACAGTAT. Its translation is CTCSVPGQY. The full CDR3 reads CTCSVPGQYEQYF. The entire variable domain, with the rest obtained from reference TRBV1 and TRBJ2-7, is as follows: VTLLEQNPRWRLVPRGQAVNLRCILKNSQYPWMSWYQQDLQKQLQWLFTLRSPGDKEVKSLPGADYLATRVTDTELRLQVANMSQGRTLYCTCSVPGQYEQYFGPGTRLTVL.

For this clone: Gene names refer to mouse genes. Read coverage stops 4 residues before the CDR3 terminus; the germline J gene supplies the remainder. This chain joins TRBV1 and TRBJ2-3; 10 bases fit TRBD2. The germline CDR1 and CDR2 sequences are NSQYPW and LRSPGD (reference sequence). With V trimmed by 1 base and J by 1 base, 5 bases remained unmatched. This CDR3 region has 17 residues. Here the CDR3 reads CTCSAVWGGAGAETLYF. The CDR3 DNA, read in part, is TGCACCTGCAGTGCAGTCTGGGGGGGCGCAGGTGCAGAA.

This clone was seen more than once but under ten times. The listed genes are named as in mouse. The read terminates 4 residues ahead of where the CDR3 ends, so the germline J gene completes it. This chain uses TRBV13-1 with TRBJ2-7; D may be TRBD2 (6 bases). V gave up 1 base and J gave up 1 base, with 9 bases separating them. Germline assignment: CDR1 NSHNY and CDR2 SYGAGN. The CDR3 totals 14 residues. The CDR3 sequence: CASSDHWESYEQYF. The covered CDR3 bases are TGTGCCAGCAGTGATCACTGGGAATCCTAT.

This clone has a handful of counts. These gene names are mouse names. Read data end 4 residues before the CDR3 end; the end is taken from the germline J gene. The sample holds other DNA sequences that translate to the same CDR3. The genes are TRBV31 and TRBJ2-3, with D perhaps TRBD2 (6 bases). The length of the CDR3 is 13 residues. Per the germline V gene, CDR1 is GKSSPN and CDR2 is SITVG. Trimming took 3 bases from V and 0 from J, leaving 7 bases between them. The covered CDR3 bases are TGTGCCTGGAGGCTGGGGAGTGCAGAA. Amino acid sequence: CAWRLGSAE. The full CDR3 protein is CAWRLGSAETLYF.

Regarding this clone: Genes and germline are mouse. CDR3 DNA, as far as it was read: TGTGCCAAACAGGGGGGTAACCAAGAC. As protein: CAKQGGNQD. The entire CDR3 sequence reads CAKQGGNQDTQYF. This chain links TRBV26 with TRBJ2-5; 8 bases map to TRBD1. The read terminates 4 residues before the CDR3 end, so the remaining end is supplied by the germline J gene. Germline V gene data show CDR1 as KGHPV and CDR2 as FQNQEV (reference sequence). V was pared by 10 bases and J by 0 bases, with 3 bases of the junction left unmatched. This CDR3 is 13 amino acids long.

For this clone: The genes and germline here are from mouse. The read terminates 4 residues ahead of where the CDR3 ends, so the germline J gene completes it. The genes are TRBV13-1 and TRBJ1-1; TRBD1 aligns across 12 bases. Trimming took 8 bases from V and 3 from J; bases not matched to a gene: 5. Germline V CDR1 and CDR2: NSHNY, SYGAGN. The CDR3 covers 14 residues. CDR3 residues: CARPGQGADTEVFF. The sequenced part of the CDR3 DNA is TGTGCCAGACCGGGACAGGGGGCTGACACA.

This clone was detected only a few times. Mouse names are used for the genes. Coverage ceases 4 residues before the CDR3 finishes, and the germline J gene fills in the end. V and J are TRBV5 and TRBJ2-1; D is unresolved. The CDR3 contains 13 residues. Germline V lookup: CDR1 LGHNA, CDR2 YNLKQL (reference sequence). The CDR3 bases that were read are TGTGCCAGCAGCCAAGAGGGGAGAGCT. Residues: CASSQEGRA. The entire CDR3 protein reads CASSQEGRAEQFF.

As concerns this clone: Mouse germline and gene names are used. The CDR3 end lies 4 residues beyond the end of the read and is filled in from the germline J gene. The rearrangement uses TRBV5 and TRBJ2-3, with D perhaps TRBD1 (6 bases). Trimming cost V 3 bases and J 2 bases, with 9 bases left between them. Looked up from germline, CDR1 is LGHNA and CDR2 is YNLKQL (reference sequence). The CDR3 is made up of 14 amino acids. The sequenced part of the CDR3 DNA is TGTGCCAGCAGCCACGGGGACAATGCAGAA. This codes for CASSHGDNAE. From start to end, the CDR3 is CASSHGDNAETLYF.

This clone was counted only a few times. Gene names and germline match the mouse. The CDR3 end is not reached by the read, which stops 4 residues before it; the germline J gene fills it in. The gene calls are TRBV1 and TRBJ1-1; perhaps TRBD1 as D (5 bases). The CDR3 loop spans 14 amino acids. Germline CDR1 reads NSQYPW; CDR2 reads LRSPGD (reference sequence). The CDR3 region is CTCSARTGGEEVFF. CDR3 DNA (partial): TGCACCTGCAGTGCGCGGACTGGGGGGGAA.

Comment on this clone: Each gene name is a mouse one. The CDR3 DNA, read in part, is TGTGCTAGCAGTTTAAGGCCTGGGGGGAACTATGCT. Its protein is CASSLRPGGNYA. The entire CDR3 protein reads CASSLRPGGNYAEQFF. V is TRBV29 and J is TRBJ2-1; 8 nucleotides match TRBD2. The CDR3 end is not reached by the read, which stops 4 residues before it; the germline J gene fills it in. This CDR3 is 16 amino acids long. Germline assignment: CDR1 MSHET and CDR2 SYDVDS. Trimming cost V 2 bases and J 1 base; bases outside gene matches: 4.

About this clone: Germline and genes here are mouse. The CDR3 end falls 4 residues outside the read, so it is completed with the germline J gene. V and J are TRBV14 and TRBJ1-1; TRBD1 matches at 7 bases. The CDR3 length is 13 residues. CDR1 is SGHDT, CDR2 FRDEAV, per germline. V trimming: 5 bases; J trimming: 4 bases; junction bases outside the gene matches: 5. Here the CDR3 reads CASSPGGGTEVFF. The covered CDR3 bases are TGTGCCAGCAGCCCAGGGGGAGGCACA.